The 5 T cell receptor beta chains below all came from one sample that was sequenced in a study of T cell repertoires in cytomegalovirus infection. TCRdb redid the calling of the reads with MiXCR, one entry per CDR3 protein. The repertoire consists of around 770,000 distinct CDR3 sequences, with roughly 29% occurring once and the leading ten covering around 12%. Antigens for these TCRs are unknown. The source material was cultured CD8+ T cells from PBMCs, sampled from culture after CMV antigen stimulation. The receptors here all came from a human donor in good health (CMV status not recorded). Some clones in this sample may be carry-over from other donors' samples.

This chain links TRBV5-6 with TRBJ1-2; perhaps TRBD1 as D (5 bases). V was pared by 5 bases and J by 3 bases, with 11 bases between. The CDR3 covers 13 residues. CDR1 and CDR2 from the germline V gene are SGHDT and YYEEEE. The CDR3 sequence is CASRRGIDYGYTF. Written as DNA, the CDR3 is TGTGCCAGCAGGAGGGGTATTGACTATGGCTACACCTTC.

This clonotype has a count of ten or more. The chain links TRBV12-5 to TRBJ2-1; D is unclear. Germline CDR1 and CDR2: LGHNT and FRNRAP. The CDR3 extends over 14 amino acids. The V end was cut by 0 bases, the J end by 2 bases, with 5 bases between. DNA for the CDR3: TGTGCTAGTGGTTTGGTAGCCCCCTACAATGAGCAGTTCTTC. This codes for CASGLVAPYNEQFF.

As regards this clonotype: An end of the junction differs from the germline gene, which may be a read error. CDR3 residues: CTSSPNTGSNQPQHF. The CDR3 DNA follows: TGCACCAGCAGCCCGAACACGGGGAGCAATCAGCCCCAGCATTTT. This chain links TRBV4-1 with TRBJ1-5; D gene unclear. The CDR3 runs to 15 residues. CDR1 and CDR2 from the germline V gene are MGHRA and YSYEKL.

A few counts support this clonotype. This rearrangement joins TRBV29-1 to TRBJ2-2, with TRBD1 identical over 7 bases. The CDR3 length is 13 residues. Losses at the gene ends were 8 bases for V and 5 bases for J; bases not matched to a gene: 8. Germline values: CDR1 SQVTM, CDR2 ANQGSEA. The DNA for the CDR3 is TGCAGCACTTCGACAGGGTTAACCGGGGAGCTGTTTTTT. Protein sequence: CSTSTGLTGELFF.

The chain has TRBV7-4 and TRBJ1-4, with 10 bases that match TRBD1. The V gene end was trimmed by 3 bases and the J gene end by 7 bases; junction bases not matched to a gene: 5. Germline V gives CDR1 SGHVT, CDR2 SQSDAQ. The CDR3 runs to 15 residues. CDR3 residues: CASSFSGQGIEKLFF. In nucleotides, the CDR3 is TGTGCCAGCAGCTTTTCGGGACAGGGGATTGAAAAACTGTTTTTT.